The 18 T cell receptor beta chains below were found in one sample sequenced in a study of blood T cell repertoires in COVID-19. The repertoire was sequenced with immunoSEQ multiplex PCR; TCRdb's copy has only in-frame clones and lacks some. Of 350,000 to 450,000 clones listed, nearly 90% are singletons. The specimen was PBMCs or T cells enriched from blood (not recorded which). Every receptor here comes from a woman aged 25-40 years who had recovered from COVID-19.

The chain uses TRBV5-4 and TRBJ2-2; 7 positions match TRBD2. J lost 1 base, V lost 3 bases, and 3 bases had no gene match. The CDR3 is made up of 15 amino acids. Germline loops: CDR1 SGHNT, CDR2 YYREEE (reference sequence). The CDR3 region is CASSSGLENTGELFF. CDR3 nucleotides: TGTGCCAGCAGCTCTGGACTAGAGAACACCGGGGAGCTGTTTTTT.

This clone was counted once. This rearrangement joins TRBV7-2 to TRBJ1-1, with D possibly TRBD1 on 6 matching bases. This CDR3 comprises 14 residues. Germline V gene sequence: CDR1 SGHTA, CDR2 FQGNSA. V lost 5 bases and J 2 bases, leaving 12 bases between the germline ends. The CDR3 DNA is TGTGCCAGCAGCAGGAGGACAGACAACACTGAAGCTTTCTTT. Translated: CASSRRTDNTEAFF. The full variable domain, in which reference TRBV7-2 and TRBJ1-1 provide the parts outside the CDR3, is GAGVSQSPSNKVTEKGKDVELRCDPISGHTALYWYRQSLGQGLEFLIYFQGNSAPDKSGLPSDRFSAERTGGSVSTLTIQRTQQEDSAVYLCASSRRTDNTEAFFGQGTRLTVV.

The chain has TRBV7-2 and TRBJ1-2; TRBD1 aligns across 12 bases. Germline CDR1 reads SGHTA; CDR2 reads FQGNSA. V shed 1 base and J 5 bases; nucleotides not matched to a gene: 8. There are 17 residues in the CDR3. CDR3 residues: CASSLGAGDRGRYGYTF. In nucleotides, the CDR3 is TGTGCCAGCAGCTTAGGGGCGGGGGACAGGGGGCGTTATGGCTACACCTTC.

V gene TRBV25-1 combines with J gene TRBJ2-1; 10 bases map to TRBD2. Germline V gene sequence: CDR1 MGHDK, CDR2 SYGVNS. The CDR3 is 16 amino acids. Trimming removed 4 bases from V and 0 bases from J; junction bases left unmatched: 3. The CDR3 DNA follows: TGTGCCAGCAGTGGAACTAGCGGGACCTCCTACAATGAGCAGTTCTTC. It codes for CASSGTSGTSYNEQFF.

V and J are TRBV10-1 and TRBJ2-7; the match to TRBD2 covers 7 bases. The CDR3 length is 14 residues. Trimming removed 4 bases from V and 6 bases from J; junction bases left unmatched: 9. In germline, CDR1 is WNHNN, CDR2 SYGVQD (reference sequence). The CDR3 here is CASSGGRVSGEQYF. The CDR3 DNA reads TGCGCCAGCAGTGGAGGGAGGGTTTCGGGCGAGCAGTACTTC.

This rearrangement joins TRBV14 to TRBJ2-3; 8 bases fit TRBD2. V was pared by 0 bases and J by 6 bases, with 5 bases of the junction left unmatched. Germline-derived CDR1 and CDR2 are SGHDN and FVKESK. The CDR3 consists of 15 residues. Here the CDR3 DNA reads TGTGCCAGCAGCCAAGAGCGGGGGGATGAGGATACGCAGTATTTT. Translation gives CASSQERGDEDTQYF.

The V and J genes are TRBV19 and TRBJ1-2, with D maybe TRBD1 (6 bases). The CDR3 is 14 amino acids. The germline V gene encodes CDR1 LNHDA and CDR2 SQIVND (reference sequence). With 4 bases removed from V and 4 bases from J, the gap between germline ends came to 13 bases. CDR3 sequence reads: CASSRADRSYGYTF. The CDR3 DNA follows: TGTGCCAGTAGTAGGGCCGACAGGAGCTATGGCTACACCTTC.

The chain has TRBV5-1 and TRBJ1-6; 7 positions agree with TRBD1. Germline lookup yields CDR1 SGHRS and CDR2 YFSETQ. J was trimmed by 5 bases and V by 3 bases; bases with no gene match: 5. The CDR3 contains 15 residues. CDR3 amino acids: CASSSTGKDNSPLHF. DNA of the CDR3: TGCGCCAGCAGCTCGACAGGGAAGGATAATTCACCCCTCCACTTT.

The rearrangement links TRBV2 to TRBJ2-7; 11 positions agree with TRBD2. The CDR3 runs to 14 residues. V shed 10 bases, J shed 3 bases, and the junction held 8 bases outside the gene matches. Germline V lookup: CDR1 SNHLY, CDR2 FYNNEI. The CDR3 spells CAMSGTSGLYEQYF. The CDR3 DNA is TGTGCCATGAGCGGGACTAGCGGTCTCTACGAGCAGTACTTC. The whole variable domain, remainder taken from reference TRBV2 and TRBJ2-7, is EPEVTQTPSHQVTQMGQEVILRCVPISNHLYFYWYRQILGQKVEFLVSFYNNEISEKSEIFDDQFSVERPDGSNFTLKIRSTKLEDSAMYFCAMSGTSGLYEQYFGPGTRLTVT.

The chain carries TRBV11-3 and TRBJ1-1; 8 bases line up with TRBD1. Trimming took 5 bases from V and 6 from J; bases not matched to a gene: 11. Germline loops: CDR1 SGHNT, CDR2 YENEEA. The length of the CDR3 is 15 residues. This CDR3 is CASSPRTGMDPEAFF. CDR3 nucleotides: TGTGCCAGCAGCCCTCGGACAGGGATGGATCCTGAAGCTTTCTTT.

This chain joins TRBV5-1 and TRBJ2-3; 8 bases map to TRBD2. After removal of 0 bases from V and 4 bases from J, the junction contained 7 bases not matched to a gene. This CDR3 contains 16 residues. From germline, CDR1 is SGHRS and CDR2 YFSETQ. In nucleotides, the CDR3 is TGCGCCAGCAGCTTGGTCTGGCGGGAGGCAGCAGATACGCAGTATTTT. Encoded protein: CASSLVWREAADTQYF. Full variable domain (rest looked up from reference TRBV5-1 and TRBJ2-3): KAGVTQTPRYLIKTRGQQVTLSCSPISGHRSVSWYQQTPGQGLQFLFEYFSETQRNKGNFPGRFSGRQFSNSRSEMNVSTLELGDSALYLCASSLVWREAADTQYFGPGTRLTVL.

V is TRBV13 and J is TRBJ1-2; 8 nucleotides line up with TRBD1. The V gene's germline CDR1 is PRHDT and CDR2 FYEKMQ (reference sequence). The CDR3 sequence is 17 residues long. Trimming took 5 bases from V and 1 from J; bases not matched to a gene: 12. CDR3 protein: CASSPRTGRGYNYGYTF. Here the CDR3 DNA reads TGTGCCAGCAGCCCCCGGACAGGGAGGGGTTATAACTATGGCTACACCTTC.

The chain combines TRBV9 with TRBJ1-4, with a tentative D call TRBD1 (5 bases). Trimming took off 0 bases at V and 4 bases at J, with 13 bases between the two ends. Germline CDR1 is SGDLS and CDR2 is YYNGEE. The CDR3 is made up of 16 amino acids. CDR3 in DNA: TGTGCCAGCAGCGTAGATAGTGACAGACGTAATGAAAAACTGTTTTTT. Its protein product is CASSVDSDRRNEKLFF.

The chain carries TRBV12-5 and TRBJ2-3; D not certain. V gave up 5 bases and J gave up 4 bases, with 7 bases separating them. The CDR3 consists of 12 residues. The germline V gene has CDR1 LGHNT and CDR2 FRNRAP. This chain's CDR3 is CASGLISDTQYF. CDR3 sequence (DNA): TGTGCTAGTGGTCTAATTTCAGATACGCAGTATTTT.

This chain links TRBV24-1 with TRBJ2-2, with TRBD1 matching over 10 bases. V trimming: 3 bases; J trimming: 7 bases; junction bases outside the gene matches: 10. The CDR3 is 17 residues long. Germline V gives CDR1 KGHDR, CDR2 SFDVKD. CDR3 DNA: TGTGCCACCAGTGATCTTATGGGACAGGGGACGGACGGGGAGCTGTTTTTT. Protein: CATSDLMGQGTDGELFF.

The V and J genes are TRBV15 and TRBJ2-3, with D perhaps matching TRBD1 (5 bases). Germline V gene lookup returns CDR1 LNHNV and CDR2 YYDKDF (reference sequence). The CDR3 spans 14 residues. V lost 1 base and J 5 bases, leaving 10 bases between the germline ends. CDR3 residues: CATSRGGSEDTQYF. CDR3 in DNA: TGTGCCACCAGCAGAGGGGGCAGCGAAGATACGCAGTATTTT.

This chain's CDR3 is CASSQGYSRNYGYTF. The CDR3 DNA is TGTGCCAGCAGCCAAGGGTATAGCCGAAACTATGGCTACACCTTC. The chain combines TRBV14 with TRBJ1-2; D unresolved. V was clipped by 1 base and J by 2 bases, with 11 bases between them. Germline lookup yields CDR1 SGHDN and CDR2 FVKESK. The CDR3 spans 15 residues.

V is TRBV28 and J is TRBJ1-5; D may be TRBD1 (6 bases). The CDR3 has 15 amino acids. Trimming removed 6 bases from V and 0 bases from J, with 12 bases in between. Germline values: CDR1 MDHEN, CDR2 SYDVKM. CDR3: CASRIGTFSNQPQHF. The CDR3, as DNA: TGTGCCAGCAGAATAGGGACATTTAGCAATCAGCCCCAGCATTTT.